This TCR beta chain stems from a study of shared clonotypes between healthy human individuals. The V end was cut by 0 bases, the J end by 3 bases, with 9 bases between. This CDR3 comprises 13 residues. Germline lookup yields CDR1 SQVTM and CDR2 ANQGSEA. Loaded into unsorted PBMC replicate PCRs was about 310 ng DNA, roughly 31,000 T cell genomes. The unsorted PBMC sample used ten immunoSEQ deep assay plates. Original handling: Filtering of immunoSEQ junctional sequences could not match full-length read filtering. Clones were read by immunoSEQ multiplex PCR, and TCRdb kept only the in-frame ones, dropping some. V, J and clone size reflect that table, while D and trimming were determined from the DNA. The table shows 550,000 to 600,000 clones, with roughly four fifths occurring only once.

The TCR sequence derives from a woman in her thirties or forties in good health. Some clones in this sample may be carry-over from other donors' samples. The chain links TRBV29-1 to TRBJ2-7; weak D call: TRBD2 (5 bases). The sample taken for sequencing was PBMCs. The CDR3 sequence is CSVEEEAGYEQYF. CDR3 DNA sequence: TGCAGCGTTGAAGAGGAGGCGGGCTACGAGCAGTACTTC.